This TCR beta chain was obtained from a study of blood T cell repertoires in COVID-19. Across the study: Spain, Italy and the United States supplied samples that represented acute and convalescent COVID-19.

The CDR3 sequence is 16 residues long. The germline V and J ends were trimmed by 3 bases and 2 bases, with 14 bases remaining between them. Germline V gene lookup returns CDR1 KGHSH and CDR2 LQKENI. Clones were sequenced by immunoSEQ multiplex PCR, and TCRdb holds only the in-frame ones, with some missing. The sample shows fewer than 250,000 clones, under 90% of them seen only once. The chain joins TRBV18 to TRBJ2-1, with D perhaps TRBD1 (6 bases). This sequence originates from a man aged 45-65 years with COVID-19, enrolled during active disease. Sequenced material: peripheral blood. Here the CDR3 DNA reads TGTGCCAGCTCACCCCAAGCAGGACAGACCTACAATGAGCAGTTCTTC. Protein: CASSPQAGQTYNEQFF.